The source of this T cell receptor beta chain is a study of blood T cell repertoires in COVID-19. Germline V CDR1 and CDR2: LGHDT, YNNKEL (reference sequence). The V end lost 0 bases, the J end lost 4 bases, and 15 bases lay between the germline ends. The CDR3 runs 16 residues. This clone was detected a few times. Clones were sequenced by immunoSEQ multiplex PCR, and TCRdb holds only the in-frame ones, with some missing. The data show about 350,000 clones, about 92% seen once. V usage is TRBV3-1 (or the pseudogene TRBV3-2) and J usage is TRBJ1-1, with no clear D. The specimen was peripheral blood. The clonotype comes from an older woman with COVID-19, enrolled during active disease. The CDR3 nucleotides read TGTGCCAGCAGCCAAGATCTATGGCGGGTCGGCACTGAAGCTTTCTTT. Translated: CASSQDLWRVGTEAFF.